This is a list of T cell receptor beta chains from one sample in a study of cytomegalovirus exposure and HLA in healthy donors. TCRdb's copy holds only in-frame clones and misses some; the assay was immunoSEQ multiplex PCR. Its clone listing holds 75,000 to 95,000 clones. Sample: PBMCs. The receptors were gathered from an older woman in good health and CMV-seronegative. CDR3s include the opening cysteine and the closing phenylalanine or tryptophan. D genes are given only for firm matches.

V gene: TRBV23-1
J gene: TRBJ1-2
D gene: .
CDR3 DNA: TGCGCCAGCAGCAGCCTAGATGGCTACACCTTC
CDR3 protein: CASSSLDGYTF

V gene: TRBV19
J gene: TRBJ1-2
D gene: .
CDR3 DNA: TGTGCCAGTAGCAGAGGACCGGACAGCTACCTCTATGGCTACACCTTC
CDR3 protein: CASSRGPDSYLYGYTF

V gene: TRBV11-2
J gene: TRBJ2-7
D gene: .
CDR3 DNA: TGTGCCAGCAGCTTAGAGTTCAACTACGAGCAGTACTTC
CDR3 protein: CASSLEFNYEQYF

V gene: TRBV10-2
J gene: TRBJ1-2
D gene: TRBD1
CDR3 DNA: TGCGCCAGCAGCGCGGACAGGTTGCTTGGAGGCTACACCTTC
CDR3 protein: CASSADRLLGGYTF

V gene: TRBV28
J gene: TRBJ1-4
D gene: .
CDR3 DNA: TGTGCCAGCAGTTTAGTAGGGGGTCGGGAAAAACTGTTTTTT
CDR3 protein: CASSLVGGREKLFF

V gene: TRBV7-9
J gene: TRBJ1-2
D gene: .
CDR3 DNA: TGTGCCAGCAGCTCCGATCCGGGACTCCATCTACCAAACTATGGCTACACCTTC
CDR3 protein: CASSSDPGLHLPNYGYTF

V gene: TRBV7-2
J gene: TRBJ2-5
D gene: .
CDR3 DNA: TGTGCCAGCAGCTCACAGGGATTCGAGACCCAGTACTTC
CDR3 protein: CASSSQGFETQYF

V gene: TRBV27
J gene: TRBJ1-1
D gene: .
CDR3 DNA: TGTGCCAGCAGTGCACGACAGGACACTGAAGCTTTCTTT
CDR3 protein: CASSARQDTEAFF

V gene: TRBV5-8
J gene: TRBJ2-3
D gene: TRBD2
CDR3 DNA: TGTGCCAGCAGCTTGGGACTAGCGGGGCTCACAGATACGCAGTATTTT
CDR3 protein: CASSLGLAGLTDTQYF

V gene: TRBV6-4
J gene: TRBJ2-7
D gene: .
CDR3 DNA: TGTGCCAGGAAGGACAGCGACCCCTCCTACGAGCAGTACTTC
CDR3 protein: CARKDSDPSYEQYF

V gene: TRBV28
J gene: TRBJ2-3
D gene: TRBD2
CDR3 DNA: TGTGCCAGCAGTTTAGGCCCGGGACTAGCGGATGGAGATACGCAGTATTTT
CDR3 protein: CASSLGPGLADGDTQYF

V gene: TRBV5-1
J gene: TRBJ2-7
D gene: TRBD1
CDR3 DNA: TGCGCCAGCAGCTTGGCTGGGGGACAGGCGTCCTACGAGCAGTACTTC
CDR3 protein: CASSLAGGQASYEQYF

V gene: TRBV5-8
J gene: TRBJ1-5
D gene: TRBD1
CDR3 DNA: TGTGCCAGCAGCTTGTGGGACAGTAGCAATCAGCCCCAGCATTTT
CDR3 protein: CASSLWDSSNQPQHF

V gene: TRBV2
J gene: TRBJ2-1
D gene: .
CDR3 DNA: TGTGCCGCACGCGCCTACAATGAGCAGTTCTTC
CDR3 protein: CAARAYNEQFF

V gene: TRBV7-8
J gene: TRBJ2-3
D gene: TRBD2
CDR3 DNA: TGTGCCAGCAGCCAAGGTCCGACTAGCGGACTCACAGATACGCAGTATTTT
CDR3 protein: CASSQGPTSGLTDTQYF

V gene: TRBV7-2
J gene: TRBJ2-3
D gene: .
CDR3 DNA: TGTGCCAGCAGCTTAGGACTTACTAGCACAGATACGCAGTATTTT
CDR3 protein: CASSLGLTSTDTQYF

V gene: TRBV11-2
J gene: TRBJ2-3
D gene: .
CDR3 DNA: TGTGCCAGCAGCCGTGAGGGCTGGACAGATACGCAGTATTTT
CDR3 protein: CASSREGWTDTQYF

V gene: TRBV28
J gene: TRBJ2-3
D gene: .
CDR3 DNA: TGTGCCAGCAGATCCATCCACCAAACTCCGAGTTGGTCAGATACGCAGTATTTT
CDR3 protein: CASRSIHQTPSWSDTQYF

V gene: TRBV5-4
J gene: TRBJ2-7
D gene: .
CDR3 DNA: TGTGCCAGCAGCTTGGGCCAAGCCTCCCTCGAGCAGTACTTC
CDR3 protein: CASSLGQASLEQYF